These T cell receptor beta chains were read from a single sample in a study of OX40 agonist ivuxolimab in advanced cancers. Profiling relied on immunoSEQ multiplex PCR, and the TCRdb table lists in-frame clones only, not all of them. Among tens of thousands of clones listed, approximately 87% were seen once. The specimen comprised CD4+ or CD8+ T cells sorted from blood, sampled in a trial of the OX40 agonist ivuxolimab. The origin of the receptors is an adult with an advanced solid tumor such as melanoma, head and neck, liver or kidney cancer. Each CDR3 is given without its conserved first and last residue. The size of a clone is reported for some rows only, either as once, few or many, or as a class for expanded clones.

J: TRBJ1-5; V: TRBV5-5; size: once; CDR3: ASSLARSAPNQPQH
J: TRBJ2-1; V: TRBV5-1; size: .; CDR3: ASSQGRGPPPSYNEQF
J: TRBJ2-1; V: TRBV27; size: .; CDR3: ASSLTRVSGNEQF
J: TRBJ2-7; V: TRBV5-1; size: .; CDR3: ASSPVGATYEQY
J: TRBJ1-2; V: TRBV30; size: .; CDR3: AWSVYYGYT
J: TRBJ1-1; V: TRBV10-3; size: few; CDR3: AISDNTEAF
J: TRBJ1-2; V: TRBV6-5; size: .; CDR3: ASSYVGQGLYGYT
J: TRBJ1-5; V: TRBV5-1; size: .; CDR3: ASRESYSNQPQH
J: TRBJ1-1; V: TRBV10-3; size: once; CDR3: AISENQGTFVNTEAF
J: TRBJ1-4; V: TRBV28; size: .; CDR3: ASSLGGATNEKLF
J: TRBJ2-2; V: TRBV5-1; size: .; CDR3: ASSLLAGVNTGELF
J: TRBJ1-4; V: TRBV7-2; size: .; CDR3: ASSARPGRQEKLF
J: TRBJ2-5; V: TRBV5-4; size: .; CDR3: ASSLAGRGQETQY
J: TRBJ2-2; V: TRBV7-6; size: .; CDR3: ASSLGGNTGELF
J: TRBJ2-7; V: TRBV6-5; size: .; CDR3: ASSYGTGGYEQY
J: TRBJ1-6; V: TRBV19; size: .; CDR3: AGQWGPNSPLH
J: TRBJ1-1; V: TRBV18; size: .; CDR3: ASSRGRDTEAF
J: TRBJ1-4; V: TRBV18; size: .; CDR3: ASSPAGQYNEKLF
J: TRBJ1-4; V: TRBV7-8; size: .; CDR3: ASSVGLRVNEKLF
J: .; V: TRBV7-9; size: .; CDR3: ASSPRGEKGPDYEQY
J: TRBJ2-1; V: TRBV5-4; size: .; CDR3: ASSLGETSGRNEQF
J: TRBJ2-5; V: TRBV5-6; size: .; CDR3: ASSVGQEETQY
J: TRBJ2-3; V: TRBV7-9; size: .; CDR3: ASSQDSSGGTQY
J: TRBJ1-5; V: TRBV6-5; size: .; CDR3: ASSPDSNQPQH
J: TRBJ2-3; V: TRBV2; size: .; CDR3: ASSPGGLALDTQY
J: TRBJ2-5; V: TRBV6-1; size: .; CDR3: ASTRARGPQETQY
J: TRBJ2-5; V: TRBV7-2; size: .; CDR3: ASSLNMGGAGETQY
J: TRBJ1-2; V: TRBV30; size: .; CDR3: ASRHQGGNYGYT
J: TRBJ1-5; V: TRBV7-9; size: .; CDR3: ASSLGQRRNQPQH
J: TRBJ1-6; V: TRBV9; size: .; CDR3: ASSVDEGYNSPLH
J: TRBJ2-1; V: TRBV29-1; size: .; CDR3: SVEEPGLAANEQF
J: TRBJ2-7; V: TRBV19; size: .; CDR3: ASSQQGAYEQY
J: TRBJ2-4; V: TRBV27; size: .; CDR3: ASSYRPKNIQY
J: TRBJ2-7; V: TRBV2; size: .; CDR3: ASRDRGYEQY
J: TRBJ2-7; V: TRBV7-8; size: few; CDR3: ASSLGQGSMYEQY
J: TRBJ1-1; V: TRBV19; size: .; CDR3: ASVAGWTEAF
J: TRBJ1-1; V: TRBV19; size: .; CDR3: ASNFDSMNTEAF
J: TRBJ1-3; V: TRBV18; size: .; CDR3: ASSPEVYSGNTIY
J: TRBJ1-5; V: TRBV30; size: .; CDR3: AWSVQRDGPQH
J: TRBJ1-1; V: TRBV18; size: .; CDR3: ASSPTENTEAF
J: TRBJ1-1; V: TRBV7-9; size: .; CDR3: ASSLAALGDGTEAF
J: TRBJ2-1; V: TRBV18; size: .; CDR3: ASSNGVGVYNEQF
J: TRBJ1-6; V: TRBV27; size: .; CDR3: ASSLDRYSPLH
J: TRBJ2-2; V: TRBV7-7; size: once; CDR3: ASSLEGGWQNTGELF
J: TRBJ1-2; V: TRBV5-4; size: .; CDR3: ASSQPGPTLGYT
J: TRBJ1-1; V: TRBV7-2; size: .; CDR3: ASSLAKTYTEAF
J: TRBJ1-2; V: TRBV28; size: .; CDR3: ASSQGHYGYT
J: TRBJ2-2; V: TRBV19; size: .; CDR3: ASSKGHLNTGELF
J: TRBJ2-5; V: TRBV12-5; size: .; CDR3: ASGFRALEKETQY
J: TRBJ2-1; V: TRBV27; size: .; CDR3: ASSLGGGAFGEQF
J: TRBJ1-2; V: TRBV7-9; size: .; CDR3: ASSLEQGGGYT
J: TRBJ2-3; V: TRBV15; size: .; CDR3: ATSRDRQETDTQY
J: TRBJ2-7; V: TRBV2; size: .; CDR3: ASSNRRAYEQY